This TCR beta chain was observed in a study of T cell responses to AZD1222 COVID-19 vaccine. Looking at the study overall: Pooled samples include second doses given at about 4 or 12 weeks.

As to this clone: Antigen: not known.

The protocol was immunoSEQ multiplex PCR, while the TCRdb copy is restricted to in-frame clones and leaves out a portion. The table records 160,000 or so clones, around nine tenths of them present only once. Findings and caveats of the study: Seropositivity was recorded at baseline in only 6 or 7 AZD1222 recipients. Spike-wide vaccine-associated CD4 TCRs dominated at 160-218 and 743-854. Donors were largely white British and mainly female; clonal diversity was possibly underestimated.

The CDR3 has 13 residues. Germline CDR1 reads SQVTM; CDR2 reads ANQGSEA. V lost 7 bases, J lost 0 bases, and 12 bases lay in between. J is TRBJ1-1 and V is TRBV29-1; D not certain. This TCR was sampled from an adult in good health. The sample consisted of peripheral blood, taken on day 0 of AZD1222 vaccination. This CDR3 reads CSATRMVNTEAFF. DNA for the CDR3: TGCAGCGCGACACGGATGGTGAACACTGAAGCTTTCTTT. Filled out from reference TRBV29-1 and TRBJ1-1, the complete variable domain reads SAVISQKPSRDICQRGTSLTIQCQVDSQVTMMFWYRQQPGQSLTLIATANQGSEATYESGFVIDKFPISRPNLTFSTLTVSNMSPEDSSIYLCSATRMVNTEAFFGQGTRLTVV.